Below, 14 T cell receptor beta chains from the same sample are listed, as sequenced in a study of shared clonotypes between healthy human individuals. The repertoire was sequenced with immunoSEQ multiplex PCR; TCRdb's copy has only in-frame clones and lacks some. The sample lists roughly 2 million clones, around 95% occurring once. Sequenced: naive CD4+ T cells sorted from blood. Subset meaning: CD45RA+ positively selected. The source of these receptors is a man aged 18 to 30 in good health.

This chain uses TRBV6-1 with TRBJ1-2; TRBD1 matches 9 bases. There are 15 residues in the CDR3. Germline V lookup: CDR1 MNHNS, CDR2 SASEGT. V lost 2 bases, J lost 2 bases, and 3 bases stayed unmatched. The CDR3 DNA reads as TGTGCCAGCAGTGAAAAGGGGACAGGGAACTATGGCTACACCTTC. Protein sequence: CASSEKGTGNYGYTF.

The chain employs TRBV7-2 and TRBJ2-7, with D perhaps TRBD1 (5 bases). There are 15 residues in the CDR3. Germline values: CDR1 SGHTA, CDR2 FQGNSA. V was pared by 2 bases and J by 3 bases, with 14 bases between. The CDR3 sequence: CASSLLITDNYEQYF. The CDR3 nucleotides are TGTGCCAGCAGCTTATTGATAACGGACAACTACGAGCAGTACTTC.

The rearrangement links TRBV5-8 to TRBJ2-7; 10 nucleotides match TRBD1. The CDR3 is made up of 15 amino acids. The V gene's germline CDR1 is SGHTS and CDR2 YDEGEE. V was clipped by 1 base and J by 3 bases; unmatched bases: 4. CDR3 DNA sequence: TGTGCCAGCAGCTTGCCCGGGACAGGGGACTACGAGCAGTACTTC. Residues: CASSLPGTGDYEQYF.

The genes are TRBV11-2 and TRBJ2-7; TRBD1 matches at 10 bases. This CDR3 comprises 14 residues. Trimming cost V 5 bases and J 7 bases; bases outside gene matches: 8. Looked up from germline, CDR1 is SGHAT and CDR2 is FQNNGV. The CDR3 DNA reads TGTGCCAGCAGCGCCGACAGGGGGCTAGGAGAGCAGTACTTC. Its translation is CASSADRGLGEQYF.

This clone appeared once. The V call is TRBV29-1, the J call TRBJ1-2; D is unclear. The CDR3 is 12 residues long. The V gene's germline CDR1 is SQVTM and CDR2 ANQGSEA. V lost 3 bases and J lost 3, with 8 bases in between. CDR3 nucleotide sequence: TGCAGCGTTGAGCCCGGAGACTATGGCTACACCTTC. Encoded protein: CSVEPGDYGYTF.

The chain combines TRBV6-6 with TRBJ2-1, with D possibly matching TRBD2 (5 bases). The germline V and J ends were trimmed by 8 bases and 0 bases, with 11 bases remaining between them. This CDR3 has 14 amino acids. Germline CDR1 and CDR2: MNHNY and SVGAGI (reference sequence). The CDR3 region is CASRRGSSYNEQFF. For the CDR3, the DNA is TGTGCCAGCCGACGAGGGAGCTCCTACAATGAGCAGTTCTTC.

V usage is TRBV6-5 and J usage is TRBJ1-1; 7 bases are a match to TRBD1. J was trimmed by 1 base and V by 5 bases; bases with no gene match: 4. The V gene's germline CDR1 is MNHEY and CDR2 SVGAGI. There are 14 residues in the CDR3. The CDR3 loop is CASSGRTGNTEAFF. CDR3 in DNA: TGTGCCAGCAGTGGACGGACAGGGAACACTGAAGCTTTCTTT.

The chain uses TRBV5-6 and TRBJ2-5; D is tentatively TRBD1 or TRBD2 (6 bases each). With 7 bases removed from V and 6 bases from J, the gap between germline ends came to 10 bases. The CDR3 runs 11 residues. Germline V gene data show CDR1 as SGHDT and CDR2 as YYEEEE. The DNA for the CDR3 is TGTGCCAGCCAACGGGGGCAGACCCAGTACTTC. Amino acid sequence: CASQRGQTQYF.

The V gene is TRBV6-5, the J gene TRBJ2-3; D is undetermined. This CDR3 comprises 14 residues. Trimming took 5 bases from V and 1 from J, leaving 10 bases between them. Germline CDR1 reads MNHEY; CDR2 reads SVGAGI. The CDR3 coding sequence is TGTGCCAGCAGTCCTCTTGGGCGCACAGATACGCAGTATTTT. Protein product: CASSPLGRTDTQYF.

The chain combines TRBV19 with TRBJ1-5; 7 positions match TRBD1. With 6 bases clipped from V and 0 bases from J, the junction kept 14 bases outside the gene matches. This CDR3 contains 18 residues. Germline V gene sequence: CDR1 LNHDA, CDR2 SQIVND (reference sequence). The CDR3 DNA reads TGTGCCAGTAGGACAACCGGGACAGTGACTTATAGCAATCAGCCCCAGCATTTT. Its protein product is CASRTTGTVTYSNQPQHF.

Worth noting for this clone: Within the sample, other DNA sequences also encode this same CDR3. CDR3 loop: CASSYSGGSTDTQYF. The DNA of the CDR3 is TGTGCCAGCAGTTACTCCGGCGGGAGCACAGATACGCAGTATTTT. The chain has TRBV6-6 and TRBJ2-3; D may be TRBD2 (5 bases). The ends were cut back, 0 bases at V and 0 bases at J, with 7 bases in the middle. CDR1 is MNHNY, CDR2 SVGAGI, per germline (reference sequence). CDR3 length equals 15 residues.

With respect to this clone: This sample also contains other DNA sequences that code for the same CDR3. The chain links TRBV5-1 to TRBJ1-1; TRBD1 aligns across 7 bases. The J segment lost 1 base and the V segment lost 4 bases, leaving 4 bases of the junction unmatched. The germline V gene encodes CDR1 SGHRS and CDR2 YFSETQ. The CDR3 has 14 residues. The CDR3 DNA reads as TGCGCCAGCAGCCCCGGACAGGCGAACACTGAAGCTTTCTTT. This gives the protein CASSPGQANTEAFF.

This sequence joins TRBV5-1 and TRBJ2-7; D may be TRBD1 (6 bases). Germline V gene sequence: CDR1 SGHRS, CDR2 YFSETQ. The CDR3 is 13 residues long. With 7 bases removed from V and 6 bases from J, the gap between germline ends came to 17 bases. DNA of the CDR3: TGCGCCAGCGGCCCAGGGGATTTTGGCGAGCAGTACTTC. This encodes CASGPGDFGEQYF.

V is TRBV28 and J is TRBJ2-7; possibly TRBD1 or TRBD2 for D (7 bases each). CDR3 size: 15 residues. Germline V CDR1 and CDR2: MDHEN, SYDVKM. The V end was cut by 3 bases, the J end by 2 bases, with 14 bases between. In DNA, the CDR3 is TGTGCCAGCAGTTTGGGAGGGGGCGCAGCCTACGAGCAGTACTTC. As protein: CASSLGGGAAYEQYF. Supplemented by reference TRBV28 and TRBJ2-7, the full variable domain reads DVKVTQSSRYLVKRTGEKVFLECVQDMDHENMFWYRQDPGLGLRLIYFSYDVKMKEKGDIPEGYSVSREKKERFSLILESASTNQTSMYLCASSLGGGAAYEQYFGPGTRLTVT.